The rows below give T cell receptor beta chains drawn from one sample of a study of T cell responses to AZD1222 COVID-19 vaccine. Using immunoSEQ multiplex PCR, the repertoire was profiled, and TCRdb retains in-frame clones only, with some absent. This table holds 90,000 to 150,000 clones, around 90% found once. The specimen was peripheral blood, collected 28 days after the second dose of the MenACWY control vaccine. The receptor source for this set is an adult who received the MenACWY meningococcal vaccine as a control. The CDR3 runs from the conserved cysteine through the conserved F or W. The order of the fields is V gene, D gene, J gene, clone size, CDR3 DNA, CDR3 protein. D genes are given only for firm matches. Some rows have no size entry. The others give once, few or many, or a class for an expanded clone.

V gene: TRBV11-2
D gene: -
J gene: TRBJ1-6
clone size: -
CDR3 DNA: TGTGCCAGCAGCCCCGGGGGGTCCTCCTATAATTCACCCCTCCACTTT
CDR3 protein: CASSPGGSSYNSPLHF

V gene: TRBV3-1/TRBV3-2
D gene: -
J gene: TRBJ1-2
clone size: -
CDR3 DNA: TGTGCCAGCAGCCAAGGGCCACCTGGACAGCTACTCAACTATGGCTACACCTTC
CDR3 protein: CASSQGPPGQLLNYGYTF

V gene: TRBV19
D gene: -
J gene: TRBJ2-3
clone size: -
CDR3 DNA: TGTGCCAGTAGTATGAATTTAGGGTCCGGCACAGATACGCAGTATTTT
CDR3 protein: CASSMNLGSGTDTQYF

V gene: TRBV7-9
D gene: -
J gene: TRBJ1-2
clone size: -
CDR3 DNA: TGTGCCAGCAGCTTATCGGCCACCCTCTATGGCTACACCTTC
CDR3 protein: CASSLSATLYGYTF

V gene: TRBV5-6
D gene: -
J gene: TRBJ2-2
clone size: -
CDR3 DNA: TGTGCCAGCAGCTTGAGCGTTTTGAAGAACACCGGGGAGCTGTTTTTT
CDR3 protein: CASSLSVLKNTGELFF

V gene: TRBV7-9
D gene: -
J gene: TRBJ1-2
clone size: -
CDR3 DNA: TGTGCCAGCAGCCCACGTGGCGGTGGCTACACCTTC
CDR3 protein: CASSPRGGGYTF

V gene: TRBV7-9
D gene: -
J gene: TRBJ1-1
clone size: -
CDR3 DNA: TGTGCCAGCAGCAACGAGAACACTGAAGCTTTCTTT
CDR3 protein: CASSNENTEAFF

V gene: TRBV28
D gene: TRBD1
J gene: TRBJ2-3
clone size: few
CDR3 DNA: TGTGCCAGCAGTCGGGACAGCGCTAGCACAGATACGCAGTATTTT
CDR3 protein: CASSRDSASTDTQYF

V gene: TRBV5-8
D gene: -
J gene: TRBJ1-4
clone size: -
CDR3 DNA: TGTGCCAGCAGCTTGTTGGGGTACACTAATGAAAAACTGTTTTTT
CDR3 protein: CASSLLGYTNEKLFF

V gene: TRBV28
D gene: TRBD1
J gene: TRBJ1-4
clone size: many
CDR3 DNA: TGTGCCAGCAGTTTAGGCGGGGTCGGGACAGGGGTTGAAAAACTGTTTTTT
CDR3 protein: CASSLGGVGTGVEKLFF

V gene: TRBV12-3/TRBV12-4
D gene: -
J gene: TRBJ2-2
clone size: -
CDR3 DNA: TGTGCCAGCAGAAGCCTGGGGGGGGAGCTGTTTTTT
CDR3 protein: CASRSLGGELFF

V gene: TRBV6-6
D gene: -
J gene: TRBJ1-1
clone size: few
CDR3 DNA: TGTGCCAGCAGTTACACTCGGGACGGTGAAGCTTTCTTT
CDR3 protein: CASSYTRDGEAFF

V gene: TRBV9
D gene: -
J gene: TRBJ2-7
clone size: -
CDR3 DNA: TGTGCCAGCAGCGTAGCGGGAGACCCCTACGAGCAGTACTTC
CDR3 protein: CASSVAGDPYEQYF

V gene: TRBV19
D gene: -
J gene: TRBJ2-7
clone size: -
CDR3 DNA: TGTGCTTCCTCGGGGGGCGGCTACGAGCAGTACTTC
CDR3 protein: CASSGGGYEQYF

V gene: TRBV7-9
D gene: TRBD2
J gene: TRBJ2-1
clone size: -
CDR3 DNA: TGTGCCAGCAGCTTAGTCGGGACTAGCGGGAGAGTAGAGCAGTTCTTC
CDR3 protein: CASSLVGTSGRVEQFF

V gene: TRBV5-4
D gene: TRBD1
J gene: TRBJ1-3
clone size: -
CDR3 DNA: TGTGCCAGCAGCAACCGTCAGACAGGGGAAAACACCATATATTTT
CDR3 protein: CASSNRQTGENTIYF

V gene: TRBV9
D gene: TRBD1
J gene: TRBJ2-2
clone size: -
CDR3 DNA: TGTGCCAGCACCACACAGGGGACCGGGGAGCTGTTTTTT
CDR3 protein: CASTTQGTGELFF

V gene: TRBV3-1/TRBV3-2
D gene: TRBD2
J gene: TRBJ2-1
clone size: -
CDR3 DNA: TGTGCCAGCAGCCAGACTAGCGGGACTTACAATGAGCAGTTCTTC
CDR3 protein: CASSQTSGTYNEQFF

V gene: TRBV6-2/TRBV6-3
D gene: -
J gene: TRBJ1-1
clone size: -
CDR3 DNA: TGTGCCAGCAGTTATCCAGGGACTCGGGAAGCTTTCTTT
CDR3 protein: CASSYPGTREAFF

V gene: TRBV12-3/TRBV12-4
D gene: -
J gene: TRBJ2-6
clone size: -
CDR3 DNA: TGTGCCAGCAGCTCTGGGGCCAACGTCCTGACTTTC
CDR3 protein: CASSSGANVLTF

V gene: TRBV10-3
D gene: TRBD2
J gene: TRBJ2-3
clone size: -
CDR3 DNA: TGTGCCATCAGTGCGGGGGGGCCTACAGATACGCAGTATTTT
CDR3 protein: CAISAGGPTDTQYF

V gene: TRBV14
D gene: TRBD1
J gene: TRBJ2-7
clone size: -
CDR3 DNA: TGTGCCAGCAGCCAAGATTGGGGGACAGGGATCTACGAGCAGTACTTC
CDR3 protein: CASSQDWGTGIYEQYF

V gene: TRBV7-8
D gene: TRBD1
J gene: TRBJ2-1
clone size: -
CDR3 DNA: TGTGCCAGCAGCTTGGACAGGCACAATGAGCAGTTCTTC
CDR3 protein: CASSLDRHNEQFF

V gene: TRBV7-2
D gene: -
J gene: TRBJ2-1
clone size: -
CDR3 DNA: TGTGCCAGCAGCAGCCACAGGGACTACAATGAGCAGTTCTTC
CDR3 protein: CASSSHRDYNEQFF

V gene: TRBV2
D gene: -
J gene: TRBJ1-6
clone size: -
CDR3 DNA: TGTGCCAGCAGGTCCGGGGTCTCCTATAATTCACCCCTCCACTTT
CDR3 protein: CASRSGVSYNSPLHF

V gene: TRBV6-6
D gene: TRBD1
J gene: TRBJ1-2
clone size: few
CDR3 DNA: TGTGCCAGCAGTGAGATCCGGGACAGGGCCAATGGCTACACCTTC
CDR3 protein: CASSEIRDRANGYTF

V gene: TRBV10-3
D gene: -
J gene: TRBJ1-1
clone size: -
CDR3 DNA: TGTGCCATCAGGGGGGGGGCGAACACTGAAGCTTTCTTT
CDR3 protein: CAIRGGANTEAFF

V gene: TRBV5-1
D gene: -
J gene: TRBJ1-6
clone size: -
CDR3 DNA: TGCGCCAGCAGCCTCACAGGTTCCTATAATTCACCCCTCCACTTT
CDR3 protein: CASSLTGSYNSPLHF

V gene: TRBV9
D gene: -
J gene: TRBJ2-3
clone size: -
CDR3 DNA: TGTGCCAGCAGCGCTTCGATCGGCACCCCAGATACGCAGTATTTT
CDR3 protein: CASSASIGTPDTQYF

V gene: TRBV3-1/TRBV3-2
D gene: -
J gene: TRBJ1-1
clone size: -
CDR3 DNA: TGTGCCAGCAGCCAAGGGGCCGGGGGCAGGACTGAAGCTTTCTTT
CDR3 protein: CASSQGAGGRTEAFF

V gene: TRBV12-3/TRBV12-4
D gene: -
J gene: TRBJ2-7
clone size: -
CDR3 DNA: TGTGCCAGCAGTTTATTGGGCGAGCAGTACTTC
CDR3 protein: CASSLLGEQYF

V gene: TRBV24-1
D gene: TRBD1
J gene: TRBJ1-5
clone size: -
CDR3 DNA: TGTGCCACCAGTGTCGGACAGGGGGGCAATCAGCCCCAGCATTTT
CDR3 protein: CATSVGQGGNQPQHF

V gene: TRBV6-2/TRBV6-3
D gene: TRBD2
J gene: TRBJ2-1
clone size: -
CDR3 DNA: TGTGCCAGCAGTTACGGTACCCGATCGACTAGCTTGGCTGAGCAGTTCTTC
CDR3 protein: CASSYGTRSTSLAEQFF

V gene: TRBV3-1/TRBV3-2
D gene: TRBD1
J gene: TRBJ2-6
clone size: -
CDR3 DNA: TGTGCCAGCAGCCAAGGACAGGGGGTCGATTTC
CDR3 protein: CASSQGQGVDF

V gene: TRBV27
D gene: -
J gene: TRBJ1-6
clone size: few
CDR3 DNA: TGTGCCAGCAGCTCTACCGAAGATCATTCACCCCTCCACTTT
CDR3 protein: CASSSTEDHSPLHF

V gene: TRBV9
D gene: -
J gene: TRBJ2-3
clone size: -
CDR3 DNA: TGTGCCAGCAGCGTAGGTGCTTACTTGGGGGATACGCAGTATTTT
CDR3 protein: CASSVGAYLGDTQYF

V gene: TRBV7-2
D gene: -
J gene: TRBJ1-5
clone size: -
CDR3 DNA: TGTGCCAGCAGCTTGAGCCAGGGTAATAATCAGCCCCAGCATTTT
CDR3 protein: CASSLSQGNNQPQHF

V gene: TRBV28
D gene: TRBD1
J gene: TRBJ2-7
clone size: -
CDR3 DNA: TGTGCCAGCAGTCCCAATGGACAGGGGGGTCTCGAGCAGTACTTC
CDR3 protein: CASSPNGQGGLEQYF

V gene: TRBV28
D gene: -
J gene: TRBJ1-1
clone size: -
CDR3 DNA: TGTGCCAGCAGCGATATACAGGGATTAAACACTGAAGCTTTCTTT
CDR3 protein: CASSDIQGLNTEAFF

V gene: TRBV20-1
D gene: -
J gene: TRBJ1-1
clone size: -
CDR3 DNA: TGCAGTGCTAGCTACACTGAAGCTTTCTTT
CDR3 protein: CSASYTEAFF

V gene: TRBV5-1
D gene: -
J gene: TRBJ2-5
clone size: once
CDR3 DNA: TGCGCCAGCAGCACAGGACTATCCAGTGGGGCGGAGACCCAGTACTTC
CDR3 protein: CASSTGLSSGAETQYF

V gene: TRBV18
D gene: TRBD2
J gene: TRBJ2-1
clone size: -
CDR3 DNA: TGTGCCAGCTCACCAAAGGAGCTAGCGGGAAATGAGCAGTTCTTC
CDR3 protein: CASSPKELAGNEQFF

V gene: TRBV9
D gene: TRBD1
J gene: TRBJ2-7
clone size: -
CDR3 DNA: TGTGCCAGCAGCGTAGGAGGACAGGGGATCCACGAGCAGTACTTC
CDR3 protein: CASSVGGQGIHEQYF

V gene: TRBV19
D gene: -
J gene: TRBJ1-5
clone size: few
CDR3 DNA: TGTGCCAGTGGGTCCCAGCAGGCTCAGCCCCAGCATTTT
CDR3 protein: CASGSQQAQPQHF

V gene: TRBV27
D gene: TRBD2
J gene: TRBJ2-3
clone size: -
CDR3 DNA: TGTGCCAGCAGTACCCGACTAGCTCCAGATACGCAGTATTTT
CDR3 protein: CASSTRLAPDTQYF

V gene: TRBV6-1
D gene: TRBD1
J gene: TRBJ2-4
clone size: -
CDR3 DNA: TGTGCCAGCAGTGAAAAGGGGGCTGCTCGGTTC
CDR3 protein: CASSEKGAARF

V gene: TRBV5-5
D gene: -
J gene: TRBJ1-5
clone size: -
CDR3 DNA: TGTGCCAGCAGCGAGGGACAAATCAATCAGCCCCAGCATTTT
CDR3 protein: CASSEGQINQPQHF

V gene: TRBV10-1
D gene: TRBD1
J gene: TRBJ1-1
clone size: -
CDR3 DNA: TGCGCCAGCAGTGAGACCTGGACAGGGCGGTGGACTGAAGCTTTCTTT
CDR3 protein: CASSETWTGRWTEAFF

V gene: TRBV11-2
D gene: -
J gene: TRBJ2-5
clone size: -
CDR3 DNA: TGTGCCAGCAGCTTCCTAGCTCGCGGGCGGAACCAAGAGACCCAGTACTTC
CDR3 protein: CASSFLARGRNQETQYF

V gene: TRBV11-3
D gene: -
J gene: TRBJ2-3
clone size: -
CDR3 DNA: TGTGCCAGCAGCTTAGATCGGGGCAGGGATGCAGATACGCAGTATTTT
CDR3 protein: CASSLDRGRDADTQYF

V gene: TRBV5-7
D gene: -
J gene: TRBJ2-7
clone size: -
CDR3 DNA: TGTGCCAGCAGCTTGGTGGGCCAGGGATTAAGACTGAGCTCCTACGAGCAGTACTTC
CDR3 protein: CASSLVGQGLRLSSYEQYF

V gene: TRBV10-1
D gene: -
J gene: TRBJ2-1
clone size: -
CDR3 DNA: TGCGCCAGCAGTGAGTCACTATACTACAATGAGCAGTTCTTC
CDR3 protein: CASSESLYYNEQFF

V gene: TRBV12-3/TRBV12-4
D gene: -
J gene: TRBJ1-1
clone size: -
CDR3 DNA: TGTGCCAGCCGCGTGAGGAACACTGAAGCTTTCTTT
CDR3 protein: CASRVRNTEAFF

V gene: TRBV30
D gene: -
J gene: TRBJ2-2
clone size: once
CDR3 DNA: TGTGCCTGGAGGGCGGGACCCACCGGGGAGCTGTTTTTT
CDR3 protein: CAWRAGPTGELFF

V gene: TRBV18
D gene: TRBD2
J gene: TRBJ2-1
clone size: -
CDR3 DNA: TGTGCCAGCTCACCCGGGACTAGCGGGACATCTGAGCAGTTCTTC
CDR3 protein: CASSPGTSGTSEQFF

V gene: TRBV7-2
D gene: TRBD2
J gene: TRBJ2-3
clone size: -
CDR3 DNA: TGTGCCAGCAGCACACGGACTAGCGGAACAGATACGCAGTATTTT
CDR3 protein: CASSTRTSGTDTQYF

V gene: TRBV28
D gene: -
J gene: TRBJ1-5
clone size: -
CDR3 DNA: TGTGCCAGCAGTTTCGCCGGATTACACCCAAATTCCTATCAGCCCCAGCATTTT
CDR3 protein: CASSFAGLHPNSYQPQHF

V gene: TRBV19
D gene: -
J gene: TRBJ2-1
clone size: -
CDR3 DNA: TGTGCCATACTAGGCCGAAACAATGAGCAGTTCTTC
CDR3 protein: CAILGRNNEQFF

V gene: TRBV6-5
D gene: -
J gene: TRBJ2-5
clone size: -
CDR3 DNA: TGTGCCAGCAGGGGGATAAAACCGACCCAAGAGACCCAGTACTTC
CDR3 protein: CASRGIKPTQETQYF

V gene: TRBV15
D gene: -
J gene: TRBJ1-6
clone size: -
CDR3 DNA: TGTGCCACCAGCAGGGGGTTTATATCACCCCTCCACTTT
CDR3 protein: CATSRGFISPLHF